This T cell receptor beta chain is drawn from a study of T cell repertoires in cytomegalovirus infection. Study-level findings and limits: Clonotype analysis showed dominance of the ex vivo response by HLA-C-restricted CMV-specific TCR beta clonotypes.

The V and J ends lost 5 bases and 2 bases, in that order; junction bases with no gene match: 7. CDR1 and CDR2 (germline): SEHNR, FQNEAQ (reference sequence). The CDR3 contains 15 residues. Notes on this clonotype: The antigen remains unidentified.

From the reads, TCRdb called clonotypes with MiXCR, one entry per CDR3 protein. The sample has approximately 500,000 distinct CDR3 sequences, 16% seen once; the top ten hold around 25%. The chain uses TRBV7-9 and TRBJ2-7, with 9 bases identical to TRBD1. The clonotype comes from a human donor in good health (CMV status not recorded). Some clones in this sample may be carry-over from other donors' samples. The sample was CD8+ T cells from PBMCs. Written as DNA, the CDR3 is TGTGCCAGCAGCCCCGAGGACAGGGGCCCCTACGAGCAGTACTTC. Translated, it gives CASSPEDRGPYEQYF.